The present T cell receptor beta chain was sequenced within a study of post-analysis software for immune sequencing data. The sample holds a few counts of this clonotype. TCR beta cDNA libraries had unique molecular identifiers. cDNA molecules numbering roughly 0.5 million came from roughly 1 to 10 million T cells. TCRdb passed the PCR reads through MiXCR, listing each CDR3 protein once. The data show roughly 620,000 distinct CDR3 sequences, roughly 47% seen once. The material sequenced was blood. This sequence originates from a girl under 18 with multiple sclerosis.

CDR3 region: CASSPRTGGTYGYTF. The DNA of the CDR3 is TGTGCCAGCAGTCCCAGGACAGGGGGCACCTATGGCTACACCTTC. The V gene is TRBV12-3 or TRBV12-4, the J gene TRBJ1-2; TRBD1 aligns across 11 bases. The CDR3 runs to 15 residues. Germline trimming cut 5 bases from V and 4 bases from J; bases unmatched to any gene: 6.